The entry that follows covers one T cell receptor (beta chain) sequence. This record belongs to a study of blood T cell repertoires in COVID-19. Across the study: Whether acute or convalescent, the COVID-19 samples came from the United States, Italy and Spain. In each case, the material was cDNA or gDNA derived from T cells, B-cell-depleted T cells, or PBMCs.

Original processing notes: Researchers report that nucleated cell counts were estimated from reference gene primer amplification. Method: immunoSEQ multiplex PCR; TCRdb's copy keeps in-frame clones and lacks some. V, J and clone size were drawn from that table, and D and trimming were deduced from the DNA. Among about 80,000 clones listed, approximately 78% were seen once. Germline V lookup: CDR1 SGDLS, CDR2 YYNGEE. The CDR3 spans 16 residues. The V end was cut by 0 bases, the J end by 0 bases, with 10 bases between. Source material: peripheral blood. This receptor was identified in a human donor in a cohort sampled during active COVID-19. The rearrangement uses TRBV9 and TRBJ2-1; tentative D call: TRBD2 (5 bases). The CDR3 region is CASSVGSGSSYNEQFF. CDR3 nucleotide sequence: TGTGCCAGCAGCGTAGGGTCGGGGAGCTCCTACAATGAGCAGTTCTTC.